This TCR beta chain appears in the sequencing data of a study of cytomegalovirus exposure and HLA in healthy donors. Findings and caveats of the study: On later analysis, the bulk of CMV-associated TCR beta chains appeared to be HLA-restricted. Rarity marked most TCR sequences, yet some public TCRs occurred in many donors. In an earlier analysis, most TCR beta V segments were productive about 90% or about 30% of the time.

A note on this clone: What it binds is not known.

Germline V gene data show CDR1 as MNHEY and CDR2 as SVGAGI. The CDR3 is 13 residues long. The V end lost 6 bases, the J end lost 10 bases, and 16 bases lay between the germline ends. Primers: 60 Vbeta forward and 13 Jbeta reverse. Profiled with immunoSEQ multiplex PCR; TCRdb holds only in-frame clones, not every one. Of around 170,000 clones in the sample, about 72% are singletons; the top ten hold more than 1.4%. The genes are TRBV6-5 and TRBJ2-1; a weak D match, TRBD1 (6 bases). Sequencing was carried out using PBMCs. The sequence came from a male donor in good health and CMV-seronegative. CDR3 in DNA: TGTGCCAGCAGCCTCAGGGGTAGGGTGGAGCAGTTCTTC. It translates to CASSLRGRVEQFF.